Detailed here is one T cell receptor (beta chain). As yet, its antigen is unknown. V lost 4 bases and J lost 2, with 10 bases in between. The CDR3 has 14 amino acids. RNA was isolated and reverse transcribed to cDNA, the sequencing template. Sequenced by immunoSEQ multiplex PCR; TCRdb stores in-frame clones only, minus some. This table has 90,000 to 130,000 clones, about three fifths appearing once. This sample was included in a study of CD8+ T cells in alopecia areata. Study conclusions and caveats: In scalp and blood during tofacitinib, many expanded lesional clones persisted. Tofacitinib yielded significantly lower scalp clonality and fewer expanded CD8+ clones among the top 100. Elevated clonality characterized lesional scalp relative to normal scalp, particularly in alopecia totalis/universalis.

Treatment here: oral pan-JAK inhibitor, 5-10 mg twice daily. The sequence derives from a human donor with alopecia areata. This chain connects TRBV23-1 to TRBJ2-3; a possible D gene is TRBD2 (6 bases). TRBV23-1 belongs to the ORF category, with a function that is uncertain. Sequenced here: CD8+ T cells sorted from blood, sampled at week 24, from a patient treated with tofacitinib. The CDR3 reads CASSLGLPTDTQYF. The CDR3 DNA follows: TGCGCCAGCAGTCTTGGACTACCCACAGATACGCAGTATTTT.